The rows below give T cell receptor beta chains drawn from one sample of a study of control samples from healthy donors and cancer patients. Data came from immunoSEQ multiplex PCR; TCRdb stores just in-frame clones and leaves some out. The table has over 90,000 clones, around 89% seen once; the top ten hold about 20%. Sequencing was carried out using PBMCs. The receptors here all came from a man in his sixties with lung cancer. The CDR3 runs from the conserved cysteine through the conserved F or W. D genes are given only for firm matches. Expanded clones get a size class; other rows say once, few or many, or leave the size out.

clone size	D gene	V gene	J gene	CDR3 DNA	CDR3 protein
NA	TRBD1	TRBV19	TRBJ1-5	TGTGCCAGTACCGACAGGGTGTTTCAGCCCCAGCATTTT	CASTDRVFQPQHF
few	TRBD2	TRBV5-1	TRBJ2-1	TGCGCCAGCAGCTTTAGGACCAGCGGGGGGGCTGGTGAGCAGTTCTTC	CASSFRTSGGAGEQFF
NA	NA	TRBV12-5	TRBJ1-1	TGTGCTAGTGGTTTGGTAGAAGATGGCAGTCTAATGAACACTGAAGCTTTCTTT	CASGLVEDGSLMNTEAFF
NA	NA	TRBV5-1	TRBJ2-5	TGCGCCAGCAGCTTAGGTATGGAGACCCAGTACTTC	CASSLGMETQYF
NA	TRBD1	TRBV4-2	TRBJ2-1	TGTGCCAGTTGGGACAGGGCTAACAATGAGCAGTTCTTC	CASWDRANNEQFF
once	NA	TRBV6-5	TRBJ1-5	TGTGCCAGCAGAGGAGATAGCAATCAGCCCCAGCATTTT	CASRGDSNQPQHF
NA	TRBD1	TRBV19	TRBJ2-5	TGTGCCAGTAGTACATCAGGGGGCTTAGAGACCCAGTACTTC	CASSTSGGLETQYF
NA	TRBD1	TRBV2	TRBJ1-2	TGTGCCAGCAGTGAATTGGGACAGACTTATGGCTACACCTTC	CASSELGQTYGYTF
few	NA	TRBV30	TRBJ1-3	TGTGCCTGGAGTGTACATGGAGGCCGAGACGCTAAGCGAAGGGACACCATATATTTT	CAWSVHGGRDAKRRDTIYF
NA	NA	TRBV6-5	TRBJ2-2	TGTGCCAGCATGACGGGGAACACCGGGGAGCTGTTTTTT	CASMTGNTGELFF
NA	TRBD1	TRBV18	TRBJ2-1	TGTGCCAGCTCACCAGGCCGACAGGGGATGAATGAGCAGTTCTTC	CASSPGRQGMNEQFF
NA	NA	TRBV30	TRBJ2-2	TGTGCCTGGAGTGTCGATTACACCGGGGAGCTGTTTTTT	CAWSVDYTGELFF
NA	NA	TRBV18	TRBJ1-1	TGTGCCAGCTCACCACCGGGCCTCGAGGGCACTGAAGCTTTCTTT	CASSPPGLEGTEAFF
NA	NA	TRBV3-1/TRBV3-2	TRBJ2-3	TGTGCCAGCAGCCAAGAGGAGGGATACACAGATACGCAGTATTTT	CASSQEEGYTDTQYF
NA	TRBD1	TRBV5-5	TRBJ1-5	TGTGCCAGCAGCTCGATGACAGGGGCAAATCAGCCCCAGCATTTT	CASSSMTGANQPQHF
NA	NA	TRBV6-5	TRBJ1-1	TGTGCCAGCAGTTACGGACAGTTGAACACTGAAGCTTTCTTT	CASSYGQLNTEAFF
NA	NA	TRBV5-1	TRBJ2-5	TGCGCCAGCAGCTGGGGACTGCAAGAGACCCAGTACTTC	CASSWGLQETQYF
NA	TRBD1	TRBV5-1	TRBJ1-2	TGCGCCAGCAGCGTTTCTAGACAGGGATCGGATGGCTACACCTTC	CASSVSRQGSDGYTF
NA	NA	TRBV6-6	TRBJ1-5	TGTGCCAGCAGTTACGCAGGACATAGCAATCAGCCCCAGCATTTT	CASSYAGHSNQPQHF
NA	NA	TRBV4-1	TRBJ2-5	TGCGCCAGCAGCCAAGATCAGGGTAGAGGGGAGACCCAGTACTTC	CASSQDQGRGETQYF
NA	TRBD1	TRBV5-1	TRBJ1-3	TGCGCCAGCAGCTTAACGGGAACTCCGGGACAGGGAATACATAGCTCTGGAAACACCATATATTTT	CASSLTGTPGQGIHSSGNTIYF
NA	NA	TRBV7-3	TRBJ2-6	TGTGCCAGCAGCTTAAAATGGTTCGCAGAAGGGGCCAACGTCCTGACTTTC	CASSLKWFAEGANVLTF
once	NA	TRBV11-2	TRBJ1-1	TGTGCCAGCAGCTTCGGGATCGGCGGTGAAGCTTTCTTT	CASSFGIGGEAFF
once	TRBD1	TRBV7-9	TRBJ1-2	TGTGCCAGCAGCCGGGACAGGGATGGCTACACCTTC	CASSRDRDGYTF
NA	NA	TRBV27	TRBJ1-5	TGTGCCAGCAGTTTATCGGGAACAGTCAATCAGCCCCAGCATTTT	CASSLSGTVNQPQHF
NA	NA	TRBV5-6	TRBJ2-1	TGTGCCAGCAGCTTAACAGGGTACAATGAGCAGTTCTTC	CASSLTGYNEQFF
NA	NA	TRBV7-2	TRBJ1-6	TGTGCCAGCAGTCAAGGATCGGGGACCGGTGTGCCCCTCCACTTT	CASSQGSGTGVPLHF
NA	NA	TRBV2	TRBJ1-5	TGTGCCAGCGTGGGGGACTTAGATCAGCCCCAGCATTTT	CASVGDLDQPQHF
NA	NA	TRBV12-3/TRBV12-4	TRBJ1-5	TGTGCCAGCAGTTTGACAGAGAATCAGCCCCAGCATTTT	CASSLTENQPQHF
NA	TRBD2	TRBV5-1	TRBJ2-1	TGCGCCAGCAGCTCAATTATTCCCAGACTAGCGGGGCCGGGGAATGAGCAGTTCTTC	CASSSIIPRLAGPGNEQFF
few	NA	TRBV6-6	TRBJ1-1	TGTGCCAGCAGTTACCTGTCGTGGGGCACTGAAGCTTTCTTT	CASSYLSWGTEAFF
once	NA	TRBV4-1	TRBJ2-1	TGCGCCAGCAGCCCAGGGCAGCTTGACTACAATGAGCAGTTCTTC	CASSPGQLDYNEQFF
NA	NA	TRBV30	TRBJ2-6	TGTGCCTGGAGTGTACAACGGATATCCTCTGGGGCCAACGTCCTGACTTTC	CAWSVQRISSGANVLTF
NA	TRBD1	TRBV24-1	TRBJ1-1	TGTGCCACCAGTGATTCCAGACAGGGGATGAACACTGAAGCTTTCTTT	CATSDSRQGMNTEAFF
once	NA	TRBV4-2	TRBJ2-3	TGTGCCAGCGGACGGGACGGGAGCACAGATACGCAGTATTTT	CASGRDGSTDTQYF
NA	NA	TRBV18	TRBJ1-1	TGTGCCAGCTCACCACGGACCGCGAACACTGAAGCTTTCTTT	CASSPRTANTEAFF
NA	TRBD2	TRBV11-2	TRBJ2-5	TGTGCCAGCAGCGCTAGCGGGGGGCAAGAGACCCAGTACTTC	CASSASGGQETQYF
NA	NA	TRBV24-1	TRBJ2-2	TGTGCCACCAGTGATTTTGGCGGGACCACCGGGGAGCTGTTTTTT	CATSDFGGTTGELFF
NA	NA	TRBV7-8	TRBJ1-2	TGTGCCAGCAGCCAGAGAGTCCTTAACTATGGCTACACCTTC	CASSQRVLNYGYTF
NA	TRBD2	TRBV3-1/TRBV3-2	TRBJ2-5	TGTGCCAGCTCCCGGACTAGCGGGGGGCGCGAGACCCAGTACTTC	CASSRTSGGRETQYF
once	NA	TRBV18	TRBJ2-1	TGTGCCAGCTCAACCAGCAATGAGCAGTTCTTC	CASSTSNEQFF
NA	NA	TRBV24-1	TRBJ1-5	TGTGCCACCAGTGAAGGGAATCAGCCCCAGCATTTT	CATSEGNQPQHF
NA	NA	TRBV27	TRBJ2-3	TGTGCCAGCTTCCGGGACATTCGCACAGATACGCAGTATTTT	CASFRDIRTDTQYF
once	TRBD1	TRBV5-5	TRBJ1-5	TGTGCCAGCAGCCCTACTCAGGGGGGGCAGCCCCAGCATTTT	CASSPTQGGQPQHF
NA	NA	TRBV9	TRBJ1-3	TGTGCCAGCAGCCCCCGCGGTGACTCTGGAAACACCATATATTTT	CASSPRGDSGNTIYF
NA	TRBD1	TRBV7-2	TRBJ1-1	TGTGCCAGCAGCTTATCAGGGGGGGGTTTCTTT	CASSLSGGGFF
NA	NA	TRBV6-2/TRBV6-3	TRBJ1-1	TGTGCCAGCAGCTCATGGGAGACTAGCCCGAACACTGAAGCTTTCTTT	CASSSWETSPNTEAFF
NA	NA	TRBV3-1/TRBV3-2	TRBJ1-4	TGTGCCAGCAGCCCCGGACGGCAACACAATGAAAAACTGTTTTTT	CASSPGRQHNEKLFF